This T cell receptor beta chain appears in the sequencing data of a study of blood T cell repertoires in COVID-19. Participants' own reports of clinical history determined their cohort assignment. Only in-frame clones appear in the TCRdb table, and some are missing; sequencing was by immunoSEQ multiplex PCR. The repertoire holds about 260,000 clones, with around 90% as singletons. V shed 6 bases, J shed 3 bases, and the junction held 8 bases outside the gene matches. This CDR3 contains 15 residues. In germline, CDR1 is MDHEN, CDR2 SYDVKM. This TCR was recovered from a man in his forties or fifties who had been exposed to COVID-19. Sequencing was done on a sample of PBMCs or T cells enriched from blood (not recorded which). The J gene is TRBJ1-5, the V gene TRBV28; 7 bases align to TRBD1. The CDR3 loop reads CASRAGTEYNQPQHF. CDR3 DNA: TGTGCCAGCAGGGCGGGGACAGAATACAATCAGCCCCAGCATTTT.